These 25 T cell receptor beta chains originate from one sample sequenced in a study of cytomegalovirus exposure and HLA in healthy donors. Generated by immunoSEQ multiplex PCR, the TCRdb table keeps only in-frame clones and is missing some. The sample lists a few hundred thousand clones, 80% to 90% occurring once. The material sequenced was PBMCs. The receptors here all came from a woman aged 18-29 years in good health and CMV-seronegative.

The chain recombines TRBV6-1 with TRBJ2-7; 9 bases match TRBD2. The J segment lost 3 bases and the V segment lost 4 bases, leaving 4 bases of the junction unmatched. Germline V CDR1 and CDR2: MNHNS, SASEGT. This CDR3 has 14 amino acids. CDR3: CASSGLADLYEQYF. DNA of the CDR3: TGTGCCAGCAGTGGACTAGCGGATCTCTACGAGCAGTACTTC.

This clone has just a few counts. This chain connects TRBV7-7 to TRBJ2-2; TRBD1 is a possible D gene (5 bases). Germline CDR1 reads SSHAT; CDR2 reads FNYEAQ (reference sequence). V was trimmed by 4 bases and J by 7 bases, leaving 7 bases between them. The CDR3 contains 12 residues. The CDR3 loop is CASSYQGGELFF. Written as DNA, the CDR3 is TGTGCCAGCAGCTACCAGGGCGGGGAGCTGTTTTTT.

This chain uses TRBV2 with TRBJ2-7; D possibly corresponds to TRBD2 (6 bases). V lost 6 bases and J 2 bases, leaving 20 bases between the germline ends. The CDR3 length is 16 residues. CDR1 and CDR2 from the germline V gene are SNHLY and FYNNEI. The CDR3 spells CASSASTGRSAYEQYF. CDR3 nucleotides: TGTGCCAGCAGCGCGAGTACCGGGAGATCAGCCTACGAGCAGTACTTC.

The chain has TRBV19 and TRBJ2-7; the match to TRBD2 covers 10 bases. Germline assignment: CDR1 LNHDA and CDR2 SQIVND (reference sequence). J lost 3 bases, V lost 6 bases, and 14 bases had no gene match. The CDR3 runs to 17 residues. The CDR3 region has the DNA TGTGCCAGTAGACGATCCGGGACTAGCGCGGGCCTCTACGAGCAGTACTTC. It codes for CASRRSGTSAGLYEQYF.

The genes are TRBV4-1 and TRBJ2-7; 13 positions agree with TRBD2. Germline V lookup: CDR1 MGHRA, CDR2 YSYEKL. This CDR3 has 15 residues. V was pared by 0 bases and J by 5 bases, with 1 base of the junction left unmatched. In DNA form, the CDR3 reads TGCGCCAGCAGCCAAGATGGACTAGCGGGAGACGAGCAGTACTTC. Its protein product is CASSQDGLAGDEQYF.

The rearrangement links TRBV4-1 to TRBJ2-7, with TRBD1 matching over 10 bases. Germline trimming cut 3 bases from V and 0 bases from J; bases unmatched to any gene: 5. Germline CDR1 MGHRA, CDR2 YSYEKL. The CDR3 runs to 16 residues. This chain's CDR3 is CASSQRQGAGSYEQYF. The CDR3 coding sequence is TGCGCCAGCAGCCAGAGACAGGGGGCCGGCTCCTACGAGCAGTACTTC.

This clone has a single count. The chain carries TRBV30 and TRBJ1-5, with 7 positions matching TRBD1. The germline V gene has CDR1 GTSNPN and CDR2 SVGIG (reference sequence). The ends lost 2 bases at V and 3 bases at J; junction bases unmatched: 10. The CDR3 totals 16 residues. As DNA, the CDR3 is TGTGCCTGGAGTTCCTCTCGACAGGGTCCCAATCAGCCCCAGCATTTT. Residues: CAWSSSRQGPNQPQHF.

Comment on this clone: The sample has other DNA sequences that encode this CDR3 too. The chain has TRBV7-2 and TRBJ2-7, with TRBD1 matching over 7 bases. This CDR3 comprises 13 residues. Trimming took 4 bases from V and 4 from J; bases not matched to a gene: 4. Per germline, CDR1 SGHTA and CDR2 FQGNSA. The CDR3 region is CASSSGQRYEQYF. DNA of the CDR3: TGTGCCAGCAGCTCGGGACAGCGTTACGAGCAGTACTTC.

The chain couples TRBV5-4 to TRBJ2-7, with 7 bases matching TRBD1. J gave up 6 bases and V 4 bases, and 4 bases lay outside the gene matches. The CDR3 length is 12 residues. Germline V gene sequence: CDR1 SGHNT, CDR2 YYREEE (reference sequence). This CDR3 is CASSPTGSEQYF. In nucleotides, the CDR3 is TGTGCCAGCAGCCCGACAGGGTCCGAGCAGTACTTC.

This chain connects TRBV5-6 to TRBJ1-4; TRBD1 might be the D (6 bases). Germline V gene data show CDR1 as SGHDT and CDR2 as YYEEEE. Between the trimmed V and J ends, which lost 0 bases and 7 bases, there was a span of 19 bases. The CDR3 loop spans 17 amino acids. The DNA for the CDR3 is TGTGCCAGCAGCTTGGAGCAGGGGCCACCCTCCGGTGAAAAACTGTTTTTT. This codes for CASSLEQGPPSGEKLFF.

This clone was observed at least ten times. The chain recombines TRBV6-1 with TRBJ2-7, with 10 bases that match TRBD1. CDR3 size: 14 residues. The germline CDR1 and CDR2 sequences are MNHNS and SASEGT. Unmatched junction bases numbered 8, after V lost 5 bases and J lost 7 bases. The chain's CDR3 is CASSTRQGAREQYF. CDR3 nucleotides: TGTGCCAGCAGTACGAGACAGGGGGCACGGGAGCAGTACTTC.

This chain connects TRBV11-2 to TRBJ2-3; 12 bases map to TRBD2. The junction had 8 bases not matched to a gene; V was cut back by 1 base and J by 6 bases. Germline CDR1 is SGHAT and CDR2 is FQNNGV. The CDR3 contains 17 residues. CDR3 residues: CASSLGILAGGPDTQYF. For the CDR3, the DNA is TGTGCCAGCAGCTTAGGGATCCTAGCGGGAGGGCCGGATACGCAGTATTTT.

This clone was found many times. This chain uses TRBV27 with TRBJ1-2; 11 bases map to TRBD1. J was trimmed by 4 bases and V by 6 bases; bases with no gene match: 7. Germline values: CDR1 MNHEY, CDR2 SMNVEV (reference sequence). The CDR3 is 15 residues long. The CDR3 spells CASSITGTGGYGYTF. DNA for the CDR3: TGTGCCAGCAGCATCACCGGGACAGGGGGCTATGGCTACACCTTC.

This chain joins TRBV29-1 and TRBJ1-5; D is possibly TRBD1 (6 bases). Germline-derived CDR1 and CDR2 are SQVTM and ANQGSEA. V was clipped by 4 bases and J by 7 bases, with 14 bases between them. The CDR3 is made up of 13 amino acids. This CDR3 is CSVAPGVGQPQHF. The CDR3 DNA sequence: TGCAGCGTTGCGCCAGGGGTAGGACAGCCCCAGCATTTT. Full variable domain (missing parts from reference TRBV29-1 and TRBJ1-5): SAVISQKPSRDICQRGTSLTIQCQVDSQVTMMFWYRQQPGQSLTLIATANQGSEATYESGFVIDKFPISRPNLTFSTLTVSNMSPEDSSIYLCSVAPGVGQPQHFGDGTRLSIL.

The chain combines TRBV7-9 with TRBJ2-5, with TRBD2 matching 8 bases. V lost 5 bases and J lost 2; bases outside the gene matches: 10. Germline values: CDR1 SEHNR, CDR2 FQNEAQ (reference sequence). CDR3 length: 16 amino acids. CDR3 nucleotides: TGTGCCAGCAGCCCCCGCCCAGCGGGGGTGCAAGAGACCCAGTACTTC. It encodes CASSPRPAGVQETQYF.

The CDR3 DNA sequence: TGTGCCAGCAGAGGGGACTCACGGGATACGCAGTATTTT. Protein: CASRGDSRDTQYF. The chain couples TRBV6-1 to TRBJ2-3, with D perhaps matching TRBD2 (6 bases). CDR3 size: 13 residues. Germline lookup yields CDR1 MNHNS and CDR2 SASEGT. Trimming removed 6 bases at V and 6 bases at J, with 13 bases between.

The chain joins TRBV2 to TRBJ1-5; TRBD1 agrees at 9 bases. CDR3 length: 13 amino acids. Germline CDR1 reads SNHLY; CDR2 reads FYNNEI. V shed 5 bases, J shed 5 bases, and the junction held 1 base outside the gene matches. The CDR3 here is CASSRTGDQPQHF. CDR3 in DNA: TGTGCCAGCAGTAGGACAGGGGATCAGCCCCAGCATTTT.

To note about this clone: The junction does not match germline at one end; this may be a read error. J is TRBJ2-6 and V is TRBV6-4, with a weak D call TRBD1 (5 bases). The CDR3 covers 15 residues. Per germline, CDR1 MRHNA and CDR2 SNTAGT. The CDR3 region has the DNA TGTGCCAGCAGTGACCGACAGACTGGGTCCAACGTCCTGACTTTC. Protein sequence: CASSDRQTGSNVLTF.

This chain uses TRBV11-2 with TRBJ1-4, with unresolved D. Germline-derived CDR1 and CDR2 are SGHAT and FQNNGV. Trimming pared 6 bases from V and 1 base from J, leaving 12 bases between. The CDR3 is made up of 15 amino acids. The CDR3 reads CASRTIHQTNEKLFF. The CDR3 coding sequence is TGTGCCAGCAGAACCATACACCAAACTAATGAAAAACTGTTTTTT.

This chain connects TRBV29-1 to TRBJ2-3; D might be TRBD2 (6 bases). This CDR3 is 15 amino acids long. Germline V gene sequence: CDR1 SQVTM, CDR2 ANQGSEA. Deletions cut 4 bases from V and 0 bases from J, with 14 bases between. CDR3 in amino acids: CSVGGDGASTDTQYF. CDR3 nucleotide sequence: TGCAGCGTTGGCGGGGACGGCGCGAGCACAGATACGCAGTATTTT.

The J gene is TRBJ1-2, the V gene TRBV10-3; TRBD1 might be the D (5 bases). Germline assignment: CDR1 ENHRY and CDR2 SYGVKD. There are 13 residues in the CDR3. Trimming stripped 10 bases from V and 2 bases from J, with 14 bases between. The CDR3 loop is CATYEQGNYGYTF. The CDR3, as DNA: TGTGCCACCTATGAGCAGGGCAACTATGGCTACACCTTC.

This CDR3 reads CASSEGQGALYYEQYF. In nucleotides, the CDR3 is TGTGCCAGTAGTGAGGGACAGGGGGCCCTCTACTACGAGCAGTACTTC. The chain employs TRBV19 and TRBJ2-7; 12 bases fit TRBD1. J gave up 3 bases and V 5 bases, and 8 bases lay outside the gene matches. The CDR3 contains 16 residues. Germline CDR1 and CDR2: LNHDA and SQIVND (reference sequence).

The J gene is TRBJ2-7, the V gene TRBV7-2; D is perhaps TRBD2 (5 bases). From germline, CDR1 is SGHTA and CDR2 FQGNSA. Trimming shortened V by 3 bases and J by 2 bases, and 11 bases separated the two germline ends. This CDR3 has 14 residues. CDR3 sequence: CASSLKLGPYEQYF. The DNA for the CDR3 is TGTGCCAGCAGCTTGAAACTAGGTCCCTACGAGCAGTACTTC.

Only one count was recorded for this clone. Other DNA sequences in this specimen translate into the identical CDR3. The chain has TRBV5-1 and TRBJ2-3; 15 bases agree with TRBD2. Per germline, CDR1 SGHRS and CDR2 YFSETQ. This CDR3 spans 16 amino acids. Losses at the gene ends were 3 bases for V and 5 bases for J; bases not matched to a gene: 4. The CDR3 DNA reads TGCGCCAGCAGCTCAGGACTAGCGGGAGGGTTAGATACGCAGTATTTT. It translates to CASSSGLAGGLDTQYF.

The V and J genes are TRBV7-2 and TRBJ1-5; 9 bases are shared with TRBD1. The germline CDR1 and CDR2 sequences are SGHTA and FQGNSA. V lost 3 bases to trimming and J lost 3 bases; unmatched junction nucleotides: 3. This CDR3 is built from 15 residues. In DNA form, the CDR3 reads TGTGCCAGCAGCTTCGACAGGGGGTCCAATCAGCCCCAGCATTTT. Translated, it gives CASSFDRGSNQPQHF.